This is a list of T cell receptor beta chains from one sample in a study of blood T cell repertoires in COVID-19. Only in-frame clones appear in the TCRdb table, and some are missing; sequencing was by immunoSEQ multiplex PCR. The table lists about 90,000 clones, 80% to 90% of them singletons. Sequencing was carried out using peripheral blood. The receptors originated from a man older than 75 with active or convalescent COVID-19. CDR3s include the opening cysteine and the closing phenylalanine or tryptophan. The order of the fields is D gene, CDR3 length, J gene, V gene, clone size, CDR3 DNA, CDR3 protein. D genes are given only for firm matches. Clone size appears in some rows only: once, few, many, or a class for an expanded clone.

d_gene: .
len: 14
j_gene: TRBJ1-5
v_gene: TRBV5-5
abundance: .
CDR3nt: TGTGCCAGCAGCCCGAGAGTTAGCAATCAGCCCCAGCATTTT
CDR3aa: CASSPRVSNQPQHF

d_gene: TRBD1
len: 15
j_gene: TRBJ2-1
v_gene: TRBV28
abundance: .
CDR3nt: TGTGCCAGCAGTTTAGGGACAGGGGTTTACAATGAGCAGTTCTTC
CDR3aa: CASSLGTGVYNEQFF

d_gene: .
len: 13
j_gene: TRBJ1-2
v_gene: TRBV7-9
abundance: once
CDR3nt: TGTGCCAGCAGCTCCGGACAATTAGGAGGCTACACCTTC
CDR3aa: CASSSGQLGGYTF

d_gene: TRBD1
len: 14
j_gene: TRBJ1-1
v_gene: TRBV5-1
abundance: .
CDR3nt: TGCGCCAGCAGCTTGAGGGGGCTGAACACTGAAGCTTTCTTT
CDR3aa: CASSLRGLNTEAFF

d_gene: TRBD2
len: 15
j_gene: TRBJ2-3
v_gene: TRBV19
abundance: .
CDR3nt: TGTGCCAGTACCGGCGGGAGGGACCCCACAGATACGCAGTATTTT
CDR3aa: CASTGGRDPTDTQYF

d_gene: .
len: 15
j_gene: TRBJ2-7
v_gene: TRBV5-5
abundance: .
CDR3nt: TGTGCCAGCAGCTGGGGACCAGGGGCGGGCTACGAGCAGTACTTC
CDR3aa: CASSWGPGAGYEQYF

d_gene: TRBD2
len: 13
j_gene: TRBJ2-7
v_gene: TRBV9
abundance: once
CDR3nt: TGTGCCAGCAGCGTAGGAGGCGGGGGCGAGCAGTACTTC
CDR3aa: CASSVGGGGEQYF

d_gene: .
len: 16
j_gene: TRBJ2-3
v_gene: TRBV7-8
abundance: .
CDR3nt: TGTGCCAGCAGCTTAGCCAGCGGCCGTGGGACAGATACGCAGTATTTT
CDR3aa: CASSLASGRGTDTQYF

d_gene: .
len: 13
j_gene: TRBJ1-1
v_gene: TRBV27
abundance: once
CDR3nt: TGTGCCAGCCAATCACAGAAGAACACTGAAGCTTTCTTT
CDR3aa: CASQSQKNTEAFF

d_gene: .
len: 14
j_gene: TRBJ1-5
v_gene: TRBV3-1/TRBV3-2
abundance: .
CDR3nt: TGTGCCAGCAGCCAAGCCCATAGCAATCAGCCCCAGCATTTT
CDR3aa: CASSQAHSNQPQHF

d_gene: .
len: 12
j_gene: TRBJ2-5
v_gene: TRBV2
abundance: .
CDR3nt: TGTGCCAGCAGTGAATATGGCGAGACCCAGTACTTC
CDR3aa: CASSEYGETQYF

d_gene: .
len: 13
j_gene: TRBJ1-1
v_gene: TRBV6-5
abundance: .
CDR3nt: TGTGCCAGCAGGATCCACGGGAACACTGAAGCTTTCTTT
CDR3aa: CASRIHGNTEAFF

d_gene: .
len: 16
j_gene: TRBJ1-2
v_gene: TRBV5-1
abundance: .
CDR3nt: TGCGCCAGCAGCTTGGGACAGGCTATCGGTTGGGATGGCTACACCTTC
CDR3aa: CASSLGQAIGWDGYTF

d_gene: TRBD1
len: 14
j_gene: TRBJ1-1
v_gene: TRBV10-3
abundance: .
CDR3nt: TGTGCCATCAGTGAGGGACAGGTGAACACTGAAGCTTTCTTT
CDR3aa: CAISEGQVNTEAFF

d_gene: TRBD2
len: 13
j_gene: TRBJ2-1
v_gene: TRBV29-1
abundance: .
CDR3nt: TGCAGCGTTGGGGGCGGGAGTGTCAATGAGCAGTTCTTC
CDR3aa: CSVGGGSVNEQFF

d_gene: TRBD2
len: 16
j_gene: TRBJ2-3
v_gene: TRBV19
abundance: .
CDR3nt: TGTGCCAGTAGTATCCTTTACGGGAGGGCAGTAGATACGCAGTATTTT
CDR3aa: CASSILYGRAVDTQYF

d_gene: TRBD2
len: 14
j_gene: TRBJ2-1
v_gene: TRBV7-2
abundance: .
CDR3nt: TGTGCCAGCAGCTTAGCCCTAGCGGGAATTGAGCAGTTCTTC
CDR3aa: CASSLALAGIEQFF

d_gene: .
len: 15
j_gene: TRBJ1-1
v_gene: TRBV7-2
abundance: .
CDR3nt: TGTGCCAGCAGCTTAGGGTCAGGGATGAACACTGAAGCTTTCTTT
CDR3aa: CASSLGSGMNTEAFF

d_gene: .
len: 15
j_gene: TRBJ2-7
v_gene: TRBV3-1/TRBV3-2
abundance: .
CDR3nt: TGTGCCAGCAGACTCGAAACTACCGATACCTACGAGCAGTACTTC
CDR3aa: CASRLETTDTYEQYF

d_gene: TRBD2
len: 14
j_gene: TRBJ2-7
v_gene: TRBV7-9
abundance: .
CDR3nt: TGTGCCAGCAGCTTAATAAGCGGGAGCTACGAGCAGTACTTC
CDR3aa: CASSLISGSYEQYF

d_gene: .
len: 13
j_gene: TRBJ2-3
v_gene: TRBV29-1
abundance: .
CDR3nt: TGCAGCGTTGATATACCAGGCACAGATACGCAGTATTTT
CDR3aa: CSVDIPGTDTQYF

d_gene: .
len: 14
j_gene: TRBJ2-5
v_gene: TRBV5-8
abundance: .
CDR3nt: TGTGCCAGCAGCGGCAGGGGAATTGTTGAGACCCAGTACTTC
CDR3aa: CASSGRGIVETQYF

d_gene: TRBD2
len: 14
j_gene: TRBJ2-1
v_gene: TRBV10-3
abundance: .
CDR3nt: TGTGCCACTTCACGGGCTAGCGGGAGCGGTGAGCAGTTCTTC
CDR3aa: CATSRASGSGEQFF

d_gene: .
len: 17
j_gene: TRBJ2-2
v_gene: TRBV4-3
abundance: .
CDR3nt: TGCGCCAGCAGCCAATCCTCCGGGACTCGGAACACCGGGGAGCTGTTTTTT
CDR3aa: CASSQSSGTRNTGELFF

d_gene: TRBD1
len: 15
j_gene: TRBJ2-1
v_gene: TRBV19
abundance: .
CDR3nt: TGTGCCAGTAGTGGTGTTGGGACAGCCTACAATGAGCAGTTCTTC
CDR3aa: CASSGVGTAYNEQFF

d_gene: TRBD1
len: 14
j_gene: TRBJ2-7
v_gene: TRBV10-1
abundance: few
CDR3nt: TGCGCCAGCAGTGGTGGGACAGGGATCGGCGAGCAGTACTTC
CDR3aa: CASSGGTGIGEQYF

d_gene: .
len: 16
j_gene: TRBJ2-3
v_gene: TRBV6-5
abundance: .
CDR3nt: TGTGCCAGCAGTTACTCCGGCGGGGTGAGGGCAGATACGCAGTATTTT
CDR3aa: CASSYSGGVRADTQYF

d_gene: .
len: 15
j_gene: TRBJ1-1
v_gene: TRBV18
abundance: .
CDR3nt: TGTGCCAGCTCACCACTGGGGGACACGAACACTGAAGCTTTCTTT
CDR3aa: CASSPLGDTNTEAFF

d_gene: .
len: 13
j_gene: TRBJ2-1
v_gene: TRBV7-9
abundance: .
CDR3nt: TGTGCCAGCAGCTTAGGCGAACTCAATGAGCAGTTCTTC
CDR3aa: CASSLGELNEQFF

d_gene: .
len: 14
j_gene: TRBJ2-7
v_gene: TRBV10-1
abundance: .
CDR3nt: TGCGCCAGCAGTGACCAGCGGAATTCCTACGAGCAGTACTTC
CDR3aa: CASSDQRNSYEQYF

d_gene: TRBD1
len: 14
j_gene: TRBJ2-1
v_gene: TRBV6-5
abundance: few
CDR3nt: TGTGCCAGCAGAACCGGGACAGGGATTGGGGAGCAGTTCTTC
CDR3aa: CASRTGTGIGEQFF

d_gene: TRBD2
len: 14
j_gene: TRBJ2-3
v_gene: TRBV2
abundance: .
CDR3nt: TGTGCCAGCACCTTCCAGGTGGGGGGGGATACGCAGTATTTT
CDR3aa: CASTFQVGGDTQYF

d_gene: TRBD1
len: 13
j_gene: TRBJ2-1
v_gene: TRBV15
abundance: .
CDR3nt: TGTGCCACCCAGGGGGTCTATTACAATGAGCAGTTCTTC
CDR3aa: CATQGVYYNEQFF

d_gene: .
len: 12
j_gene: TRBJ2-7
v_gene: TRBV12-3/TRBV12-4
abundance: .
CDR3nt: TGTGCCAGCTCGGGACAAATCTACGAGCAGTACTTC
CDR3aa: CASSGQIYEQYF

d_gene: TRBD2
len: 15
j_gene: TRBJ2-7
v_gene: TRBV27
abundance: few
CDR3nt: TGTGCCAGCAGTTCGATAGCGGGACCGTACTACGAGCAGTACTTC
CDR3aa: CASSSIAGPYYEQYF

d_gene: .
len: 15
j_gene: TRBJ2-5
v_gene: TRBV7-7
abundance: .
CDR3nt: TGTGCTAGCAGCTTAGGAGCCGCCGCCCAAGAGACCCAGTACTTC
CDR3aa: CASSLGAAAQETQYF

d_gene: TRBD2
len: 16
j_gene: TRBJ2-1
v_gene: TRBV18
abundance: .
CDR3nt: TGTGCCAGCTCACCACCTTCTAGCGGGAGTCGCGGTGAGCAGTTCTTC
CDR3aa: CASSPPSSGSRGEQFF

d_gene: TRBD1
len: 17
j_gene: TRBJ1-6
v_gene: TRBV4-2
abundance: .
CDR3nt: TGTGCCAGCAGCCAAACACGGACAGGCGCGAGGGGTTCACCCCTCCACTTT
CDR3aa: CASSQTRTGARGSPLHF

d_gene: .
len: 12
j_gene: TRBJ2-5
v_gene: TRBV18
abundance: once
CDR3nt: TGTGCCAGCTCACCACAGGGGGAGACCCAGTACTTC
CDR3aa: CASSPQGETQYF

d_gene: .
len: 13
j_gene: TRBJ1-5
v_gene: TRBV19
abundance: .
CDR3nt: TGTGCCAGTAGTATGGAGCGTAATCAGCCCCAGCATTTT
CDR3aa: CASSMERNQPQHF

d_gene: .
len: 14
j_gene: TRBJ2-7
v_gene: TRBV7-2
abundance: .
CDR3nt: TGTGCCAGCAGCTTATTGGGGCGTCTACGCGAGCAGTACTTC
CDR3aa: CASSLLGRLREQYF

d_gene: TRBD1
len: 14
j_gene: TRBJ2-5
v_gene: TRBV30
abundance: .
CDR3nt: TGTGCCTCGAATACAGGGGGGAACCAAGAGACCCAGTACTTC
CDR3aa: CASNTGGNQETQYF

d_gene: .
len: 16
j_gene: TRBJ2-7
v_gene: TRBV4-1
abundance: .
CDR3nt: TGCGCCAGCAGCCAAGCCTTGTCAGGGGTGACCTACGAGCAGTACTTC
CDR3aa: CASSQALSGVTYEQYF

d_gene: TRBD1
len: 13
j_gene: TRBJ1-2
v_gene: TRBV6-5
abundance: .
CDR3nt: TGTGCCAGCAGTTACGACAGGGACTATGGCTACACCTTC
CDR3aa: CASSYDRDYGYTF

d_gene: .
len: 17
j_gene: TRBJ2-2
v_gene: TRBV27
abundance: once
CDR3nt: TGTGCCAGCAGGCAGAAAGCCCAGACAGGTAACTTCGGGGAGCTGTTTTTT
CDR3aa: CASRQKAQTGNFGELFF

d_gene: .
len: 16
j_gene: TRBJ1-2
v_gene: TRBV5-4
abundance: .
CDR3nt: TGTGCCAGCAGCTTGGGCGGCGCAGGGGCGTCCCATGGCTACACCTTC
CDR3aa: CASSLGGAGASHGYTF

d_gene: TRBD2
len: 16
j_gene: TRBJ2-5
v_gene: TRBV7-2
abundance: once
CDR3nt: TGTGCCAGCAGCTCCCAAGTGACTAGCGCCTCCGGGACCCAGTACTTC
CDR3aa: CASSSQVTSASGTQYF

d_gene: TRBD2
len: 15
j_gene: TRBJ2-1
v_gene: TRBV7-2
abundance: .
CDR3nt: TGTGCCAGCAGCCTGGCGGGAGGAGCCTACAATGAGCAGTTCTTC
CDR3aa: CASSLAGGAYNEQFF

d_gene: TRBD1
len: 15
j_gene: TRBJ1-3
v_gene: TRBV3-1/TRBV3-2
abundance: .
CDR3nt: TGTGCCAGCAGCCTTTGGACAGGACCTGGAAACACCATATATTTT
CDR3aa: CASSLWTGPGNTIYF

d_gene: .
len: 16
j_gene: TRBJ2-3
v_gene: TRBV7-2
abundance: .
CDR3nt: TGTGCCAGCAGCCCCCCGGAGGGTACTAGCACAGATACGCAGTATTTT
CDR3aa: CASSPPEGTSTDTQYF

d_gene: .
len: 12
j_gene: TRBJ2-7
v_gene: TRBV2
abundance: .
CDR3nt: TGTGCCATTCGACAGGAGGCCCCCGAGCAGTACTTC
CDR3aa: CAIRQEAPEQYF

d_gene: TRBD1
len: 16
j_gene: TRBJ1-5
v_gene: TRBV28
abundance: .
CDR3nt: TGTGCCAGCAGTGGAGCCGGGACAGGGGGCAATCAGCCCCAGCATTTT
CDR3aa: CASSGAGTGGNQPQHF

d_gene: .
len: 16
j_gene: TRBJ1-2
v_gene: TRBV28
abundance: .
CDR3nt: TGTGCCAGCAGTTTATTTACCGGGTCTCATTCTTATGGCTACACCTTC
CDR3aa: CASSLFTGSHSYGYTF

d_gene: TRBD1
len: 14
j_gene: TRBJ1-5
v_gene: TRBV30
abundance: .
CDR3nt: TGTGCCTGGAGTCGCGGACAGGCACCCCAGCCCCAGCATTTT
CDR3aa: CAWSRGQAPQPQHF

d_gene: .
len: 14
j_gene: TRBJ1-1
v_gene: TRBV18
abundance: .
CDR3nt: TGTGCCAGCTCACCTAAACAGGGTAACACTGAAGCTTTCTTT
CDR3aa: CASSPKQGNTEAFF

d_gene: .
len: 12
j_gene: TRBJ2-7
v_gene: TRBV2
abundance: .
CDR3nt: TGTGCCAGCAGTGGCAGGCCCTACGAGCAGTACTTC
CDR3aa: CASSGRPYEQYF

d_gene: .
len: 15
j_gene: TRBJ2-1
v_gene: TRBV3-1/TRBV3-2
abundance: .
CDR3nt: TGTGCCAGCAGCCAAGTTCCAGCCCTGGGAGCTGAGCAGTTCTTC
CDR3aa: CASSQVPALGAEQFF

d_gene: TRBD1
len: 14
j_gene: TRBJ2-7
v_gene: TRBV7-9
abundance: .
CDR3nt: TGTGCCAGCAGCCCTACGACAGGGTTCTACGAGCAGTACTTC
CDR3aa: CASSPTTGFYEQYF

d_gene: .
len: 14
j_gene: TRBJ2-1
v_gene: TRBV5-4
abundance: once
CDR3nt: TGTGCCAGCAGCTTGGGTCTACCTCTCAATGAGCAGTTCTTC
CDR3aa: CASSLGLPLNEQFF